Sequencing of this TCR beta chain was carried out in a study of T cells expressing NK-cell markers. Study in general: The TCR beta repertoires were obtained from sorted CD3+CD56+NKG2C+, CD3+CD56+NKG2C- and CD3+CD56-NKG2C+ T cells. There were seven HCMV-seropositive donors and one seronegative donor among the eight sequenced. Study-level findings and limits: In four donors, dominant clonotypes made up 28.3-60.1% of CD3+CD56-NKG2C+ cells.

UMIs were included in TCR beta cDNA generated by 5'RACE template switching. For each CDR3 protein, TCRdb gives one entry from its re-call of the 5' RACE reads, without DNA. The record lists approximately 150,000 distinct CDR3 sequences, of which the ten most abundant hold around 12%. This CDR3 is 14 amino acids long. Germline V gives CDR1 SGHDT, CDR2 YYEEEE. In the case of this clonotype: Its antigen is not known.

The TCR comes from a man between 18 and 35 years old in good health. J is TRBJ2-4 and V is TRBV5-6. Sequences were obtained from blood T cells: a sorted CD56 or NKG2C T cell subset, CD4+ or CD8+ T cells, or bulk PBMC T cells (not recorded which). CDR3 sequence reads: CASSLSGAKNIQYF.